These T cell receptor beta chains were read from a single sample in a study of T cell responses to AZD1222 COVID-19 vaccine. Sequenced by immunoSEQ multiplex PCR; TCRdb stores in-frame clones only, minus some. The sample consists of under 130,000 clones, 87% of them appearing once. This sample comprised peripheral blood, obtained 28 days after the second AZD1222 dose. Every receptor here comes from an adult who received the AZD1222 COVID-19 vaccine. The CDR3 runs from the conserved cysteine through the conserved F or W. A D gene is named only where the DNA matches it firmly. Rows give clone size only sometimes, using once, few, many, or a class for an expanded clone.

V gene,D gene,J gene,clone size,CDR3 protein,CDR3 DNA
TRBV6-1,.,TRBJ1-1,.,CASSEDQGMNTEAFF,TGTGCCAGCAGTGAAGACCAAGGGATGAACACTGAAGCTTTCTTT
TRBV4-1,.,TRBJ2-1,.,CASSQANRRDEQFF,TGCGCCAGCAGCCAAGCCAACCGTAGGGATGAGCAGTTCTTC
TRBV6-5,.,TRBJ1-3,.,CASSYPGTSLNTIYF,TGTGCCAGCAGTTATCCCGGGACCTCTCTGAACACCATATATTTT
TRBV5-1,TRBD2,TRBJ2-7,.,CASSVTRDYSYEQYF,TGCGCCAGCAGTGTGACCAGGGACTACTCCTACGAGCAGTACTTC
TRBV6-5,.,TRBJ1-2,.,CATERTYGYTF,TGTGCCACCGAACGGACCTATGGCTACACCTTC
TRBV25-1,TRBD1,TRBJ2-2,.,CASSALDRSNTGELFF,TGTGCCAGCAGTGCCCTGGACAGGTCGAACACCGGGGAGCTGTTTTTT
TRBV15,TRBD2,TRBJ2-4,.,CATRLAGELTKNIQYF,TGTGCCACGCGACTAGCGGGAGAATTGACCAAAAACATTCAGTACTTC
TRBV19,TRBD1,TRBJ2-1,.,CASSPITGQGWNEQFF,TGTGCCAGTAGTCCTATAACGGGACAGGGGTGGAATGAGCAGTTCTTC
TRBV3-1/TRBV3-2,.,TRBJ1-3,.,CASSQVDTIYF,TGTGCCAGCAGCCAAGTTGACACCATATATTTT
TRBV4-1,.,TRBJ2-3,.,CASSQQSHRTTTRADTQYF,TGCGCCAGCAGCCAACAGTCTCACCGGACCACAACAAGGGCAGATACGCAGTATTTT
TRBV7-3,.,TRBJ1-1,.,CASSLNQGPNTEAFF,TGTGCCAGCAGCTTAAATCAGGGCCCGAACACTGAAGCTTTCTTT
TRBV6-1,TRBD2,TRBJ2-2,.,CASSESSGNEILTGELFF,TGTGCCAGCAGTGAATCTAGCGGGAATGAGATCCTCACCGGGGAGCTGTTTTTT
TRBV10-1,.,TRBJ1-2,once,CASSEKSLTGGAPYGYTF,TGCGCCAGCAGTGAGAAGTCCTTGACTGGGGGGGCGCCCTATGGCTACACCTTC
TRBV7-9,.,TRBJ1-2,.,CASSLRKGVMDYGYTF,TGTGCCAGCAGCTTAAGAAAAGGCGTTATGGACTATGGCTACACCTTC
TRBV3-1/TRBV3-2,.,TRBJ2-3,.,CASSPGLTDTQYF,TGTGCCAGCAGCCCGGGTCTCACAGATACGCAGTATTTT
TRBV5-4,.,TRBJ1-2,.,CASSPGQGLANYGYTF,TGTGCCAGCAGCCCTGGCCAGGGGTTGGCAAACTATGGCTACACCTTC
TRBV7-2,TRBD2,TRBJ2-5,.,CASSWGLAEETQYF,TGTGCCAGCAGCTGGGGACTAGCGGAAGAGACCCAGTACTTC
TRBV3-1/TRBV3-2,TRBD1,TRBJ1-1,few,CASSPQGGGTEAFF,TGTGCCAGCAGTCCACAGGGGGGGGGCACTGAAGCTTTCTTT
TRBV3-1/TRBV3-2,TRBD2,TRBJ2-2,.,CASSPLAGSTGELFF,TGTGCCAGCAGCCCACTAGCGGGATCCACCGGGGAGCTGTTTTTT
TRBV5-1,.,TRBJ2-3,.,CASSSLGVTSPSTDTQYF,TGCGCCAGCAGCTCATTGGGGGTTACCTCCCCTAGCACAGATACGCAGTATTTT
TRBV6-1,.,TRBJ2-1,.,CASSESRDAYNEQFF,TGTGCCAGCAGTGAATCCAGGGACGCCTACAATGAGCAGTTCTTC
TRBV11-2,.,TRBJ1-1,few,CASSLLGDIWAGDRTEAFF,TGTGCCAGCAGCTTATTGGGGGATATTTGGGCAGGGGATCGGACTGAAGCTTTCTTT
TRBV6-5,.,TRBJ1-6,.,CASRGVQLNSPLHF,TGTGCCAGCAGGGGGGTCCAACTAAATTCACCCCTCCACTTT
TRBV3-1/TRBV3-2,TRBD2,TRBJ2-2,few,CASSLSGSRPSGELFF,TGTGCCAGCAGCCTAAGCGGGAGTAGGCCAAGTGGGGAGCTGTTTTTT
TRBV27,.,TRBJ1-2,.,CASSSRGGAFGYTF,TGTGCCAGCAGTTCCCGCGGGGGGGCGTTTGGCTACACCTTC
TRBV29-1,.,TRBJ1-3,.,CSVGTANSGNTIYF,TGCAGCGTTGGGACAGCAAACTCTGGAAACACCATATATTTT
TRBV28,.,TRBJ1-1,.,CATRQFQITEAFF,TGTGCCACCCGACAGTTTCAAATCACTGAAGCTTTCTTT
TRBV7-3,.,TRBJ2-3,.,CASSSEGPDTQYF,TGTGCCAGCAGCTCGGAGGGCCCAGATACGCAGTATTTT
TRBV5-1,.,TRBJ1-6,.,CASSLGTAFNSPLHF,TGCGCCAGCAGCTTGGGGACAGCCTTTAATTCACCCCTCCACTTT
TRBV5-1,TRBD1,TRBJ1-1,.,CASSPDRNLNTEAFF,TGCGCCAGCAGCCCGGACAGGAACTTGAACACTGAAGCTTTCTTT
TRBV4-1,TRBD1,TRBJ2-1,.,CASSRAGTGVYNEQFF,TGCGCCAGCAGCCGTGCCGGGACAGGAGTATACAATGAGCAGTTCTTC
TRBV9,.,TRBJ2-2,.,CASSASSRRPTRELFF,TGTGCCAGCAGCGCTTCATCCAGAAGACCCACCAGGGAGCTGTTTTTT
TRBV19,TRBD1,TRBJ1-2,.,CASSPSAFTGGQNYGYTF,TGTGCCAGTAGTCCGTCCGCCTTTACAGGGGGCCAAAACTATGGCTACACCTTC